This entry is about one T cell receptor beta chain. Its antigen has not been determined. It has no much larger one-base neighbor in the sample; base qualities were not kept. The CDR3 numbers 15 residues from cysteine through phenylalanine. Solely the CDR3 DNA is kept, with 45 bases framed from the first base. Relative to germline, V is missing 2 bases and J is missing 1 base, with 3 bases of the junction outside any gene match. According to the germline V gene, CDR1 reads ENHRY and CDR2 reads SYGVKD. TCRbeta CDR3 regions were profiled with the immunoSEQ Assay using bias-controlled multiplex PCR amplification of genomic DNA. For the original study's pipeline: The absolute abundance of each unique TCRbeta CDR3 region was quantified after sequences were collapsed and filtered. Two models were used to test differential abundance: a binomial model (Fisher-equivalent) and a beta-binomial model that adds time-dependent variance fitted from healthy donors. Clones with fewer than 5 combined templates were removed, and a clone was called differentially abundant if the clone's Benjamini-Hochberg FDR was below 0.01. In the beta-binomial model, variance was expressed as a function of the total template count across the two samples, in the form v = (b*log(k)+a)^2. Held by TCRdb, this immuneACCESS table contains in-frame sequences only and omits some clones. Under half of the omission traces to an unresolved V gene where checked; the cause of the rest is unknown. V and J calls and clone size are given by that table; D and trimming were obtained from the DNA. Present in this sample are approximately 100,000 clones, about 87% of which were seen just once. Approximately 8% of the sample rests with the top ten.

During the collection period, no immune events, such as infections, were documented for the healthy donors. Healthy-donor blood repertoires served as a training cohort to calibrate time-dependent variance in a beta-binomial model of T-cell clone differential abundance. The training cohort included around ten healthy donors, of whom 3 were female and 7 were male. The donors were between about 29 and 64 years old, with an average age of 43 years. Whole blood, obtained from a commercial supplier, was collected from each healthy donor at three time points spaced approximately two weeks apart. For immunosequencing, genomic DNA was extracted from unsorted whole blood. The data were obtained in a study of identifying expanded T cells in peripheral blood (dated by TCRdb to about 2019). Background for the entire study: Technical replicates were generated by sequencing separate aliquots of the same genomic DNA pool, with four replicates compared pairwise. Points the paper makes about the study in general: Both the number of clones called differentially abundant and the false-positive rate were significantly reduced by the beta-binomial model across all healthy-donor time intervals. Approximately 1.2 differentially abundant clones were flagged by the binomial model between technical replicates, whereas about 16 and 20 were flagged over about two weeks and four weeks, respectively. The authors expected that biological variance in healthy repertoires might rise further over much longer intervals, such as months to years. In all healthy donors, the variance in clone template counts between samples taken two weeks apart rose significantly as total template count increased.

The receptor comes from a person aged 18-69 years in good health. The chain is made from TRBV10-3 and TRBJ1-1; TRBD1 fits 8 bases in the junction. Sequencing was carried out using blood. CDR3 reads: CAISEVTGENTEAFF. The nucleotide sequence reads as follows: TGTGCCATCAGTGAGGTGACAGGGGAGAACACTGAAGCTTTCTTT.